This is a list of T cell receptor beta chains from one sample in a study of cytomegalovirus exposure and HLA in healthy donors. The assay was immunoSEQ multiplex PCR, and TCRdb's table has in-frame clones only and misses some. The table records some 160,000 clones, 86% of them present only once. Sequences were obtained from PBMCs. Every receptor here comes from a woman aged 18-29 years in good health and CMV-seronegative. CDR3s include the opening cysteine and the closing phenylalanine or tryptophan. D genes are given only for firm matches. A clone size is listed for some rows: how often the clone was seen (once, few, many), or a class if it is expanded.

>-|TRBV6-6|-|TRBJ2-7
CASSRDNSYEQYF
TGTGCCAGCAGTCGGGACAACTCCTACGAGCAGTACTTC
>-|TRBV27|TRBD2|TRBJ2-1
CASGSLAGGWNEQFF
TGTGCCAGCGGCTCTCTAGCGGGAGGCTGGAATGAGCAGTTCTTC
>-|TRBV7-8|-|TRBJ1-1
CASSSKRAGHTEAFF
TGTGCCAGCAGCTCCAAGCGGGCCGGGCACACTGAAGCTTTCTTT
>-|TRBV6-1|-|TRBJ2-1
CASISFTEYNEQFF
TGTGCCAGCATAAGCTTTACAGAATACAATGAGCAGTTCTTC
>-|TRBV6-5|-|TRBJ2-7
CASSYSSEYYEQYF
TGTGCCAGCAGTTACTCGTCGGAGTACTACGAGCAGTACTTC
>once|TRBV6-5|-|TRBJ2-2
CASSYSLEPRTGELFF
TGTGCCAGCAGTTACTCGCTGGAACCTAGAACCGGGGAGCTGTTTTTT
>-|TRBV28|TRBD1|TRBJ1-2
CASSPQDRPLYGYTF
TGTGCCAGCAGTCCCCAGGACAGGCCTCTCTATGGCTACACCTTC
>-|TRBV5-1|TRBD1|TRBJ2-7
CASSFRQGSYEQYF
TGCGCCAGCAGCTTCCGACAGGGTAGCTACGAGCAGTACTTC
>-|TRBV7-9|TRBD2|TRBJ2-1
CASSFQLAGIGEQFF
TGTGCCAGCAGCTTTCAACTAGCGGGGATTGGGGAGCAGTTCTTC
>-|TRBV6-1|TRBD1|TRBJ2-5
CASSDRDRGRETQYF
TGTGCCAGCAGTGACCGGGACAGGGGGCGGGAGACCCAGTACTTC
>-|TRBV2|TRBD2|TRBJ2-1
CASRTGTSGVGEQFF
TGTGCCAGCAGGACCGGGACTAGCGGGGTGGGTGAGCAGTTCTTC
>once|TRBV6-4|TRBD1|TRBJ1-2
CASSQGESYGYTF
TGTGCCAGCAGCCAGGGGGAATCGTATGGCTACACCTTC
>-|TRBV20-1|-|TRBJ1-2
CSARFTGGYTF
TGCAGTGCTAGATTTACGGGGGGCTACACCTTC
>once|TRBV6-1|TRBD1|TRBJ1-5
CASIAYRGSNQPQHF
TGTGCCAGCATTGCCTACAGGGGTAGCAATCAGCCCCAGCATTTT
>once|TRBV27|-|TRBJ2-7
CATNGPGYEQYF
TGTGCCACCAATGGCCCAGGCTACGAGCAGTACTTC
>-|TRBV28|TRBD2|TRBJ2-2
CASSPPPGEGVGELFF
TGTGCCAGCAGCCCACCCCCCGGGGAGGGAGTCGGGGAGCTGTTTTTT
>-|TRBV5-1|TRBD1|TRBJ2-7
CASSLARDRGQYEQYF
TGCGCCAGCAGCTTGGCGCGGGACAGGGGGCAATACGAGCAGTACTTC
>-|TRBV5-4|TRBD1|TRBJ2-3
CASSSKGAGTQYF
TGTGCCAGCAGCTCGAAGGGGGCGGGTACGCAGTATTTT
>-|TRBV4-1|-|TRBJ1-6
CASSLNFDSPLHF
TGCGCCAGCAGCCTTAATTTTGATTCACCCCTCCACTTT
>-|TRBV4-1|TRBD2|TRBJ2-1
CASSFLGLADYNEQFF
TGCGCCAGCAGCTTCCTTGGACTAGCGGATTACAATGAGCAGTTCTTC
>-|TRBV6-1|-|TRBJ2-7
CASNSRTGFGYEQYF
TGTGCCTCCAACTCTCGAACAGGGTTTGGCTACGAGCAGTACTTC
>once|TRBV6-4|TRBD1|TRBJ1-2
CASSAQGGGYGYTF
TGTGCCAGCAGTGCCCAGGGGGGCGGCTATGGCTACACCTTC
>few|TRBV6-6|-|TRBJ2-7
CASGLAGANYEQYF
TGTGCCAGCGGGTTGGCGGGGGCGAACTACGAGCAGTACTTC
>-|TRBV2|-|TRBJ2-7
CASKIDRAYEQYF
TGTGCCAGCAAAATTGACAGAGCCTACGAGCAGTACTTC
>-|TRBV19|-|TRBJ1-1
CASRTGGSTEAFF
TGTGCCAGTAGAACGGGAGGGTCCACTGAAGCTTTCTTT
>-|TRBV28|TRBD1|TRBJ2-7
CASKVVQGADEQYF
TGTGCCAGCAAAGTCGTCCAGGGGGCTGACGAGCAGTACTTC
>-|TRBV14|TRBD2|TRBJ2-5
CASSQGLAGLKTQYF
TGTGCCAGCAGCCAAGGGCTAGCGGGGCTAAAGACCCAGTACTTC
>-|TRBV30|-|TRBJ1-2
CAWLEGYGYTF
TGTGCCTGGCTAGAGGGTTATGGCTACACCTTC
>-|TRBV6-1|TRBD1|TRBJ1-3
CASSELKGATGNTIYF
TGTGCCAGCAGTGAACTCAAGGGGGCAACGGGAAACACCATATATTTT
>-|TRBV6-1|-|TRBJ2-2
CASSDEAGFTGELFF
TGTGCCAGCAGTGATGAGGCGGGATTCACCGGGGAGCTGTTTTTT
>-|TRBV10-3|-|TRBJ1-2
CAISAGQGFRGYTF
TGTGCCATCAGTGCGGGTCAGGGGTTCAGAGGCTACACCTTC
>few|TRBV2|-|TRBJ2-7
CASGPADSPDEQYF
TGTGCCAGCGGACCAGCGGATTCACCCGACGAGCAGTACTTC
>once|TRBV5-1|-|TRBJ2-7
CASSLDGGHNYEQYF
TGCGCCAGCAGCTTGGACGGGGGTCACAACTACGAGCAGTACTTC
>-|TRBV7-9|-|TRBJ1-1
CASSAQGQTEAFF
TGTGCCAGCAGCGCGCAGGGCCAGACTGAAGCTTTCTTT
>once|TRBV5-1|-|TRBJ2-1
CASSLGAGAANEQFF
TGCGCCAGCAGCTTGGGGGCAGGGGCAGCCAATGAGCAGTTCTTC
>-|TRBV7-6|TRBD2|TRBJ2-1
CASSLESSGTRRNEQFF
TGTGCCAGCAGCTTAGAGTCTAGCGGGACGCGCAGGAATGAGCAGTTCTTC
>-|TRBV5-1|TRBD2|TRBJ2-1
CASSLAPQREVGDEQFF
TGCGCCAGCAGCTTGGCCCCTCAGCGGGAGGTCGGGGATGAGCAGTTCTTC
>once|TRBV11-2|-|TRBJ1-2
CASSLTLLTEYGYTF
TGTGCCAGCAGCTTAACACTGCTCACAGAATATGGCTACACCTTC
>once|TRBV9|TRBD1|TRBJ1-1
CASSEGDRVITEAFF
TGTGCCAGCAGCGAAGGGGACAGGGTGATCACTGAAGCTTTCTTT
>few|TRBV28|TRBD1|TRBJ1-1
CASSTPGQGVGTEAFF
TGTGCCAGCAGTACCCCGGGACAGGGAGTCGGCACTGAAGCTTTCTTT
>-|TRBV18|TRBD1|TRBJ1-1
CASSDLQGGGDEAFF
TGTGCCAGCTCCGACCTACAGGGGGGGGGTGATGAAGCTTTCTTT
>once|TRBV11-2|TRBD2|TRBJ2-5
CASSSGLAGVETQYF
TGTGCCAGCAGCTCAGGACTAGCGGGAGTAGAGACCCAGTACTTC
>-|TRBV7-9|TRBD2|TRBJ2-3
CASSLVAGDTDTQYF
TGTGCCAGCAGCTTAGTAGCGGGGGACACAGATACGCAGTATTTT
>few|TRBV4-2|-|TRBJ1-1
CASSQVSVNTEAFF
TGTGCCAGCAGCCAAGTATCGGTGAACACTGAAGCTTTCTTT